The 4 T cell receptor beta chains given below trace back to one sample, sequenced in a study of T cell responses to AZD1222 COVID-19 vaccine. TCRdb's table, derived via immunoSEQ multiplex PCR, lists solely in-frame clones and lacks some. Among some 90,000 clones listed, around 90% were seen once. Sequencing was performed on peripheral blood, taken on day 0 of AZD1222 vaccination. These receptors originate from an adult in good health.

The rearrangement links TRBV28 to TRBJ1-2, with D possibly matching TRBD1 (5 bases). The ends were cut back, 6 bases at V and 4 bases at J, with 18 bases in the middle. Germline V lookup: CDR1 MDHEN, CDR2 SYDVKM. This CDR3 has 15 residues. CDR3 sequence reads: CASSPDFREIYGYTF. The CDR3 DNA follows: TGTGCCAGCAGCCCCGACTTCAGGGAAATCTATGGCTACACCTTC.

V usage is TRBV5-5 and J usage is TRBJ2-7, with D perhaps given as TRBD1 or TRBD2 (5 bases each). Germline V gene sequence: CDR1 SGHKS, CDR2 YYEKEE (reference sequence). The CDR3 runs 15 residues. Trimming pared 3 bases from V and 6 bases from J, leaving 19 bases between. The CDR3 is CASSSTGTTGREQYF. The CDR3 coding sequence is TGTGCCAGCAGCTCCACCGGGACCACGGGACGCGAGCAGTACTTC.

The chain combines TRBV19 with TRBJ2-3, with TRBD2 matching 8 bases. This CDR3 is built from 15 residues. The germline CDR1 and CDR2 sequences are LNHDA and SQIVND (reference sequence). V lost 6 bases, J lost 3 bases, and 8 bases stayed unmatched. CDR3: CASRGLEAETDTQYF. The CDR3 region has the DNA TGTGCCAGTAGGGGACTAGAAGCCGAGACAGATACGCAGTATTTT.

In this sample, this clone turned up once. This chain joins TRBV7-3 and TRBJ2-1, with unresolved D. V was shortened by 7 bases and J by 2 bases, with 12 bases between the two germline ends. The germline gives CDR1 SGHTA, CDR2 FQGTGA. This CDR3 region has 14 residues. CDR3 amino acids: CASNGGGPYNEQFF. In DNA, the CDR3 is TGTGCCAGCAATGGCGGCGGACCCTACAATGAGCAGTTCTTC.